This T cell receptor (beta chain) was obtained from a study of shared clonotypes between healthy human individuals. Findings and caveats of the study: The authors sampled blood alone, and tissue repertoires likely differ.

The CDR3 is made up of 16 amino acids. Germline V gene sequence: CDR1 SGHTS, CDR2 YDEGEE. V shed 0 bases, J shed 2 bases, and the junction held 3 bases outside the gene matches. The authors split each subset's genomic DNA evenly across several immunoSEQ plates. Unsorted PBMC DNA was sequenced on ten immunoSEQ deep assay plates. Measured with immunoSEQ multiplex PCR; TCRdb has only the in-frame clones, and not every one. The table has about 520,000 clones, roughly 80% seen once; the top ten hold approximately 11%. A remark on this clone: What it binds is unknown.

When samples were unsorted, around 83 million PBMCs were used for genomic DNA. The chain combines TRBV5-8 with TRBJ2-5; 11 bases align to TRBD2. Sequenced material: PBMCs. The sequence was obtained from a woman between 35 and 50 years old in good health. Some clones in this sample may be carry-over from other donors' samples. The CDR3 is CASSLGGTSGQETQYF. The CDR3 nucleotides are TGTGCCAGCAGCTTGGGGGGGACTAGCGGACAAGAGACCCAGTACTTC. Variable domain in full (rest from reference TRBV5-8 and TRBJ2-5): EAGVTQSPTHLIKTRGQQATLRCSPISGHTSVYWYQQALGLGLQFLLWYDEGEERNRGNFPPRFSGRQFPNYSSELNVNALELEDSALYLCASSLGGTSGQETQYFGPGTRLLVL.